This TCR beta chain was captured by sequencing in a study of identical twins. TCRdb reprocessed the 5' RACE reads with MiXCR, giving one entry per CDR3 protein. Of 500,000 to 600,000 distinct CDR3 sequences in the sample, roughly a fifth were seen once. These same records also appear under a second study, on T cells expressing NK-cell markers.

The sequencing input was CD4+ T cells sorted from blood. The sequence derives from a woman between 18 and 30 years old in good health.

The CDR3 bases are TGCGCCAGCAGCTTGTTCTTCCTAGCGGGGGGCCACAATGAGCAGTTCTTC. Translating gives CASSLFFLAGGHNEQFF. This chain links TRBV5-1 with TRBJ2-1; TRBD2 matches 11 bases. The germline V gene encodes CDR1 SGHRS and CDR2 YFSETQ. The CDR3 is 17 amino acids. Germline trimming cut 1 base from V and 5 bases from J; bases unmatched to any gene: 8. The full variable domain, in which reference TRBV5-1 and TRBJ2-1 provide the parts outside the CDR3, is KAGVTQTPRYLIKTRGQQVTLSCSPISGHRSVSWYQQTPGQGLQFLFEYFSETQRNKGNFPGRFSGRQFSNSRSEMNVSTLELGDSALYLCASSLFFLAGGHNEQFFGPGTRLTVL.